Shown below are 21 T cell receptor beta chains from a single sample sequenced in a study of beta chain features in type 1 diabetes. The authors reverse transcribed all of the isolated RNA, so sequencing captured expressed TCRB transcripts. Measured with immunoSEQ multiplex PCR; TCRdb has only the in-frame clones, and not every one. Found here are roughly 450,000 clones, 11% to 15% of them singletons; the top ten hold 0.035% to 0.04%. Sequenced input: naive CD4+ T cells from blood. The receptors shown here come from a man aged 25-45 years in good health.

This clone was recorded a few times. The chain has TRBV5-4 and TRBJ2-1; D is unclear. Trimming removed 1 base from V and 5 bases from J, with 10 bases in between. Looked up from germline, CDR1 is SGHNT and CDR2 is YYREEE (reference sequence). The CDR3 is 14 residues long. The CDR3 loop is CASSLFSLNNEQFF. The CDR3 DNA is TGTGCCAGCAGCTTGTTCTCTCTGAACAATGAGCAGTTCTTC.

The rearrangement uses TRBV10-3 and TRBJ1-1; D is unclear. From germline, CDR1 is ENHRY and CDR2 SYGVKD. CDR3 length: 12 amino acids. V was pared by 6 bases and J by 1 base, with 6 bases between. This chain's CDR3 is CAIRQGNTEAFF. The CDR3 region has the DNA TGTGCCATCAGACAAGGGAACACTGAAGCTTTCTTT.

The chain employs TRBV9 and TRBJ2-7, with D uncertain. There are 17 residues in the CDR3. The germline CDR1 and CDR2 sequences are SGDLS and YYNGEE. Trimming took 0 bases from V and 3 from J, leaving 19 bases between them. Here the CDR3 DNA reads TGTGCCAGCAGCGTAGTACCCCTTCCCTCGGAGCACTACGAGCAGTACGTC. Amino acid sequence: CASSVVPLPSEHYEQYV.

The chain employs TRBV7-6 and TRBJ2-3; TRBD1 agrees at 7 bases. The CDR3 sequence is 16 residues long. The trim removed 5 bases at V and 3 bases at J, leaving 11 bases unmatched. Looked up from germline, CDR1 is SGHVS and CDR2 is FNYEAQ. The CDR3 DNA reads TGTGCCAGCAGCGTTAACATGGGACAGAGGACAGATACGCAGTATTTT. Translated, it gives CASSVNMGQRTDTQYF.

This clone was counted a few times. The rearrangement uses TRBV5-1 and TRBJ2-7; D unclear. The CDR3 is 13 amino acids. Deletions cut 0 bases from V and 3 bases from J, with 7 bases between. CDR1 is SGHRS and CDR2 is YFSETQ in the germline V gene. Here the CDR3 DNA reads TGCGCCAGCAGCTTGGAAGCTCGCTACGAGCAGTACTTC. It codes for CASSLEARYEQYF.

This clone occurred a few times. V usage is TRBV19 and J usage is TRBJ2-1, with D tentatively TRBD2 (6 bases). This CDR3 spans 14 amino acids. The germline CDR1 and CDR2 sequences are LNHDA and SQIVND (reference sequence). V lost 2 bases and J lost 3, with 8 bases in between. The CDR3 DNA sequence: TGTGCCAGTAGTATAAAGGGACTCTACAATGAGCAGTTCTTC. Translating it yields CASSIKGLYNEQFF.

V and J are TRBV11-2 and TRBJ2-3, with 9 nucleotides matching TRBD2. CDR3 length: 15 residues. The J segment lost 5 bases and the V segment lost 4 bases, leaving 7 bases of the junction unmatched. Germline assignment: CDR1 SGHAT and CDR2 FQNNGV. The CDR3 bases are TGTGCCAGCAGCTCCGCGGGGGGGTTTGGAGATACGCAGTATTTT. Translating it yields CASSSAGGFGDTQYF. Using reference TRBV11-2 and TRBJ2-3 for the parts outside the CDR3, the full variable domain is EAGVAQSPRYKIIEKRQSVAFWCNPISGHATLYWYQQILGQGPKLLIQFQNNGVVDDSQLPKDRFSAERLKGVDSTLKIQPAKLEDSAVYLCASSSAGGFGDTQYFGPGTRLTVL.

The chain joins TRBV6-1 to TRBJ2-3; D remains ambiguous. Trimming removed 6 bases at V and 1 base at J, with 8 bases between. The CDR3 contains 13 residues. Per germline, CDR1 MNHNS and CDR2 SASEGT. DNA for the CDR3: TGTGCCAGCAGCCAGACCCGCACAGATACGCAGTATTTT. Translation: CASSQTRTDTQYF.

This clone was observed a few times. V and J are TRBV20-1 and TRBJ2-5; no clear D. V was shortened by 5 bases and J by 4 bases, with 8 bases between the two germline ends. The CDR3 spans 11 residues. Germline CDR1 is DFQATT and CDR2 is SNEGSKA (reference sequence). The CDR3 region is CSAGKRETQYF. The CDR3 bases are TGCAGTGCTGGAAAAAGAGAGACCCAGTACTTC.

The table lists this clone with a few counts. This chain joins TRBV6-1 and TRBJ2-1; D is unresolved. V was pared by 1 base and J by 0 bases, with 10 bases between. There are 16 residues in the CDR3. Germline CDR1 is MNHNS and CDR2 is SASEGT. The DNA of the CDR3 is TGTGCCAGCAGTGAAGGGAGCCTAAGCTCCTACAATGAGCAGTTCTTC. Its translation is CASSEGSLSSYNEQFF.

This clone appeared a single time. V is TRBV7-6 and J is TRBJ1-5; D is undetermined. Germline-derived CDR1 and CDR2 are SGHVS and FNYEAQ. The CDR3 is 13 residues long. Deletions cut 2 bases from V and 5 bases from J, with 7 bases between. The CDR3: CASSLNTYQPQHF. The CDR3 region has the DNA TGTGCCAGCAGCTTAAACACCTATCAGCCCCAGCATTTT.

This sequence joins TRBV27 and TRBJ2-1, with 14 bases lining up with TRBD2. From germline, CDR1 is MNHEY and CDR2 SMNVEV (reference sequence). There are 16 residues in the CDR3. V shed 2 bases, J shed 8 bases, and the junction held 5 bases outside the gene matches. The CDR3 nucleotides are TGTGCCAGCAGTTTAACCGGGACTAGCGGGGGTTATGAGCAGTTCTTC. Its translation is CASSLTGTSGGYEQFF.

This clone has just a few counts. The V call is TRBV5-6, the J call TRBJ2-1; TRBD2 matches 7 bases. Germline loops: CDR1 SGHDT, CDR2 YYEEEE. V lost 5 bases to trimming and J lost 6 bases; unmatched junction nucleotides: 8. This CDR3 comprises 14 residues. CDR3 protein: CASRPLAIANEQFF. The CDR3, as DNA: TGTGCCAGCAGACCACTAGCGATTGCCAATGAGCAGTTCTTC.

The CDR3 loop reads CSVGTILAEQYF. CDR3 coding DNA: TGCAGCGTTGGAACGATCCTCGCCGAGCAGTACTTC. The chain joins TRBV29-1 to TRBJ2-7, with unresolved D. Germline V gene sequence: CDR1 SQVTM, CDR2 ANQGSEA. The CDR3 contains 12 residues. The germline V and J ends were trimmed by 4 bases and 6 bases, with 13 bases remaining between them.

In this sample, this clone turned up a few times. The chain carries TRBV2 and TRBJ2-1, with 8 positions matching TRBD1. The CDR3 is 14 amino acids. J lost 4 bases, V lost 6 bases, and 5 bases had no gene match. Germline V gene sequence: CDR1 SNHLY, CDR2 FYNNEI. This CDR3 is CASSDRGLYNEQFF. The CDR3 DNA is TGTGCCAGCAGCGACAGGGGTTTATACAATGAGCAGTTCTTC. Complete variable domain (other parts from reference TRBV2 and TRBJ2-1): EPEVTQTPSHQVTQMGQEVILRCVPISNHLYFYWYRQILGQKVEFLVSFYNNEISEKSEIFDDQFSVERPDGSNFTLKIRSTKLEDSAMYFCASSDRGLYNEQFFGPGTRLTVL.

This clone was observed many times. The chain joins TRBV29-1 to TRBJ1-2, with D perhaps matching TRBD1 (5 bases). CDR1 is SQVTM, CDR2 ANQGSEA, per germline. The CDR3 runs to 14 residues. V lost 6 bases, J lost 0 bases, and 14 bases lay in between. The DNA for the CDR3 is TGCAGCGTGGGCACAGGACGGACTAACTATGGCTACACCTTC. It codes for CSVGTGRTNYGYTF.

This clone was seen more than once but under ten times. Other DNA sequences in the sample encode the same CDR3. The gene calls are TRBV11-2 and TRBJ2-5; 7 bases line up with TRBD1. This CDR3 has 14 amino acids. The V gene end was trimmed by 5 bases and the J gene end by 2 bases; junction bases not matched to a gene: 5. From germline, CDR1 is SGHAT and CDR2 FQNNGV. CDR3 nucleotides: TGTGCCAGCAGCCCGCGACAGGGACAAGAGACCCAGTACTTC. Protein: CASSPRQGQETQYF.

The V and J genes are TRBV4-3 and TRBJ1-2; D is unclear. The CDR3 totals 14 residues. Germline CDR1 LGHNA, CDR2 YSLEER. V gave up 1 base and J gave up 6 bases, with 12 bases separating them. The CDR3 bases are TGCGCCAGCAGCCAAGTTACGGAGAGAGATGGCTACACCTTC. Translation gives CASSQVTERDGYTF.

This clone was seen only a few times. This chain uses TRBV2 with TRBJ2-5, with TRBD2 matching 10 bases. Germline V CDR1 and CDR2: SNHLY, FYNNEI. This CDR3 is 15 amino acids long. After removal of 8 bases from V and 10 bases from J, the junction contained 16 bases not matched to a gene. CDR3 residues: CASLPELAGDVGQYF. The CDR3 bases are TGTGCCAGCTTGCCGGAGCTAGCGGGGGATGTGGGCCAGTACTTC.

The gene calls are TRBV29-1 and TRBJ1-1, with D tentatively TRBD1 (6 bases). This CDR3 comprises 13 residues. Germline V gene sequence: CDR1 SQVTM, CDR2 ANQGSEA. Trimming pared 4 bases from V and 1 base from J, leaving 10 bases between. CDR3: CSVASGQNTEAFF. The CDR3 DNA sequence: TGCAGCGTTGCTTCGGGACAGAACACTGAAGCTTTCTTT.

The chain is built from TRBV5-1 and TRBJ2-7, with 9 bases that match TRBD1. The germline V gene has CDR1 SGHRS and CDR2 YFSETQ. This CDR3 has 15 residues. J gave up 3 bases and V 4 bases, and 8 bases lay outside the gene matches. In nucleotides, the CDR3 is TGCGCCAGCAGCCTTGCGTGGGACAGGGTCTACGAGCAGTACTTC. It translates to CASSLAWDRVYEQYF.